These T cell receptor beta chains were read from a single sample in a study of shared clonotypes between healthy human individuals. TCRdb keeps only in-frame clones here, not all; method: immunoSEQ multiplex PCR. The sample includes about half a million clones, around 73% of them seen just once. The specimen sequenced was PBMCs. Receptor source: a woman aged 40 to 55 in good health. Some clones in this sample may be carry-over from other donors' samples. Each CDR3 is given with its conserved first and last residue. Fields, in order: J gene, clone size, D gene, V gene, CDR3 protein, CDR3 DNA. The D gene is left open where the match is weak. Only some rows state a clone size, as once, few, many or a class for expanded clones.

TRBJ2-1 - - TRBV9 CASSRQGSYNEQFF TGTGCCAGCAGTCGCCAGGGGTCCTACAATGAGCAGTTCTTC
TRBJ2-2 - - TRBV7-3 CASSFRAAFGELFF TGTGCCAGCAGCTTTCGGGCAGCCTTCGGGGAGCTGTTTTTT
TRBJ2-3 - - TRBV9 CASSVATATHTQYF TGTGCCAGCAGCGTAGCTACTGCTACTCATACGCAGTATTTT
TRBJ2-2 - - TRBV11-2 CASSLLKGTSHGELFF TGTGCCAGCAGCTTACTAAAAGGGACTTCTCATGGGGAGCTGTTTTTT
TRBJ1-2 once - TRBV6-5 CASRIQAGGGYTF TGTGCCAGCAGGATCCAGGCAGGCGGAGGCTACACCTTC
TRBJ2-1 - - TRBV7-6 CASSLAGPNNEQFF TGTGCCAGCAGCTTAGCGGGTCCCAACAATGAGCAGTTCTTC
TRBJ2-1 - - TRBV30 CAGTLWSEQFF TGTGCCGGAACCCTTTGGAGTGAGCAGTTCTTC
TRBJ1-3 - TRBD1 TRBV5-1 CASSSQGNSGNTIYF TGCGCCAGCAGCTCACAGGGGAACTCTGGAAACACCATATATTTT
TRBJ2-1 - - TRBV7-3 CASSLDNEQFF TGTGCCAGCAGCTTGGATAATGAGCAGTTCTTC
TRBJ2-3 - TRBD2 TRBV4-1 CASSHPGTRSGAGGDTQYF TGCGCCAGCAGCCACCCTGGGACTAGAAGTGGGGCGGGCGGAGATACGCAGTATTTT
TRBJ1-1 - - TRBV19 CASSHPRGGMNTEAFF TGTGCCAGTAGCCATCCTCGGGGGGGGATGAACACTGAAGCTTTCTTT
TRBJ1-1 - - TRBV25-1 CASSESGTDSAFF TGTGCCAGCAGTGAATCCGGAACCGATTCGGCTTTCTTT
TRBJ1-1 - - TRBV5-1 CASSLFGGNTEAFF TGCGCCAGCAGCTTGTTCGGTGGGAACACTGAAGCTTTCTTT
TRBJ1-1 - - TRBV29-1 CSVEGRLNTEAFF TGCAGCGTTGAAGGCAGACTGAACACTGAAGCTTTCTTT
TRBJ2-7 - - TRBV29-1 CSVAPRESQTYEQYF TGCAGCGTTGCCCCCAGGGAGAGCCAAACCTACGAGCAGTACTTC